Described below is a single T cell receptor beta chain sequence and its context. Under the authors' procedure: For nucleated cells, counts were estimated from reference gene primer amplification. Sequencing was performed with immunoSEQ multiplex PCR; in TCRdb, only in-frame clones are kept and a portion is missing. V, J and clone size were drawn from that table, and D and trimming were deduced from the DNA. The sample records 130,000 or so clones, 75% to 90% being singletons. These data come from a study of blood T cell repertoires in COVID-19. For the study at large: The analysed material was cDNA or gDNA that came from T cells, B-cell-depleted T cells, or PBMCs.

Seattle patient enrollment occurred during active infection, with longitudinal follow-up thereafter. V lost 3 bases, J lost 6 bases, and 13 bases lay in between. This CDR3 contains 15 residues. Germline V lookup: CDR1 SGHRS, CDR2 YFSETQ. This sequence joins TRBV5-1 and TRBJ1-6; a possible D gene is TRBD1 (5 bases). The TCR originated in a man in his 60s with COVID-19, enrolled during active disease. Sequences were obtained from peripheral blood. The CDR3 DNA is TGCGCCAGCAGCTGGGGACGGGGGGGTAATTCACCCCTCCACTTT. It codes for CASSWGRGGNSPLHF.